The 22 T cell receptor beta chains reported below all come from one sample, sequenced in a study of control samples from healthy donors and cancer patients. The protocol was immunoSEQ multiplex PCR, while the TCRdb copy is restricted to in-frame clones and leaves out a portion. The table records 120,000 or so clones, around 86% of them present only once. The sample was blood. These TCRs come from a man between 40 and 49 years old in good health.

The V call is TRBV2, the J call TRBJ1-2, with 7 positions matching TRBD1. Germline V gene data show CDR1 as SNHLY and CDR2 as FYNNEI. The junction had 6 bases not matched to a gene; V was cut back by 7 bases and J by 4 bases. The CDR3 has 13 residues. For the CDR3, the DNA is TGTGCCAGCACCCGGGACAGATCCTATGGCTACACCTTC. It encodes CASTRDRSYGYTF.

The chain joins TRBV7-2 to TRBJ2-5; TRBD2 matches at 12 bases. From germline, CDR1 is SGHTA and CDR2 FQGNSA. The V segment lost 1 base and the J segment 4 bases; nucleotides outside the gene matches: 7. The CDR3 has 17 residues. The CDR3 reads CASSLGLAGGRRETQYF. CDR3 DNA: TGTGCCAGCAGCTTAGGTCTAGCGGGGGGGCGGCGAGAGACCCAGTACTTC.

The gene calls are TRBV4-2 and TRBJ2-1; D unresolved. The CDR3 is 16 residues long. V was clipped by 1 base and J by 3 bases, with 13 bases between them. Germline CDR1 LGHNA, CDR2 YNFKEQ. CDR3 coding DNA: TGTGCCAGCAGCCAAGGGGCAGACCAACACTACAATGAGCAGTTCTTC. Its translation: CASSQGADQHYNEQFF.

V is TRBV24-1 and J is TRBJ1-5, with TRBD1 matching over 7 bases. Germline values: CDR1 KGHDR, CDR2 SFDVKD. J lost 5 bases, V lost 6 bases, and 3 bases had no gene match. The CDR3 runs 13 residues. Written as DNA, the CDR3 is TGTGCCACCAGTTCAGGGGGTCATCAGCCCCAGCATTTT. It translates to CATSSGGHQPQHF.

The rearrangement joins TRBV6-6 to TRBJ1-1; the match to TRBD1 covers 8 bases. CDR1 and CDR2 (germline): MNHNY, SVGAGI (reference sequence). This CDR3 spans 14 amino acids. After removal of 8 bases from V and 12 bases from J, the junction contained 17 bases not matched to a gene. The chain's CDR3 is CASRKSGTGLLPFF. Here the CDR3 DNA reads TGTGCCAGCCGAAAGTCCGGGACAGGTCTTCTTCCTTTCTTT.

The chain links TRBV24-1 to TRBJ2-5; 10 bases map to TRBD2. The germline V gene has CDR1 KGHDR and CDR2 SFDVKD. There are 15 residues in the CDR3. V dropped 3 bases and J dropped 5; count of bases not matched to a gene: 5. CDR3 nucleotides: TGTGCCACCAGTGATCATGGGACTAGCGAGGAGACCCAGTACTTC. Residues: CATSDHGTSEETQYF.

V and J are TRBV5-1 and TRBJ2-6; D gene uncertain. Germline loops: CDR1 SGHRS, CDR2 YFSETQ. The CDR3 runs 17 residues. The germline V and J ends were trimmed by 0 bases and 3 bases, with 13 bases remaining between them. This chain's CDR3 is CASSLAGSLGGANVLTF. The CDR3, as DNA: TGCGCCAGCAGCTTGGCTGGCAGTCTAGGTGGGGCCAACGTCCTGACTTTC.

As regards this clone: Different DNA sequences within this sample yield the same CDR3. This CDR3 is CASSLGSSTDTQYF. CDR3 bases: TGTGCCAGCAGCCTAGGATCGAGCACAGATACGCAGTATTTT. The V call is TRBV2, the J call TRBJ2-3; the D is unclear. Trimming took off 6 bases at V and 0 bases at J, with 10 bases between the two ends. Germline V gene lookup returns CDR1 SNHLY and CDR2 FYNNEI. The CDR3 is 14 amino acids. The full variable domain, with the rest looked up from reference TRBV2 and TRBJ2-3, is EPEVTQTPSHQVTQMGQEVILRCVPISNHLYFYWYRQILGQKVEFLVSFYNNEISEKSEIFDDQFSVERPDGSNFTLKIRSTKLEDSAMYFCASSLGSSTDTQYFGPGTRLTVL.

The chain is built from TRBV7-2 and TRBJ2-2; D is possibly TRBD2 (6 bases). The V gene's germline CDR1 is SGHTA and CDR2 FQGNSA. The CDR3 is 16 amino acids. V lost 5 bases and J lost 2, with 15 bases in between. CDR3 in DNA: TGTGCCAGCAGCGCCACGGGGGATGTCAACACCGGGGAGCTGTTTTTT. Translating it yields CASSATGDVNTGELFF.

The chain joins TRBV18 to TRBJ1-1; D might be TRBD1 (5 bases). CDR3 length: 15 residues. With 6 bases removed from V and 0 bases from J, the gap between germline ends came to 14 bases. CDR1 and CDR2 from the germline V gene are KGHSH and LQKENI. Here the CDR3 reads CASSLDRGVNTEAFF. CDR3 bases: TGTGCCAGCTCCCTAGACAGAGGCGTGAACACTGAAGCTTTCTTT.

The J gene is TRBJ1-1, the V gene TRBV3-1 (or the pseudogene TRBV3-2); no clear D. CDR3 length equals 12 residues. The V and J ends lost 4 bases and 1 base respectively, with 4 bases between them. Looked up from germline, CDR1 is LGHDT and CDR2 is YNNKEL (reference sequence). The CDR3 DNA reads as TGTGCCAGCAGCCGGGGGAACACTGAAGCTTTCTTT. It codes for CASSRGNTEAFF.

The chain carries TRBV30 and TRBJ1-2; TRBD1 agrees at 9 bases. The V gene end was trimmed by 5 bases and the J gene end by 8 bases; junction bases not matched to a gene: 6. CDR1 GTSNPN and CDR2 SVGIG come from the germline V gene (reference sequence). The CDR3 sequence is 12 residues long. CDR3 bases: TGTGCCTGGGAACAGGGGGCGAAGGGCTACACCTTC. Encoded protein: CAWEQGAKGYTF.

The chain combines TRBV2 with TRBJ2-7, with 7 bases matching TRBD1. V lost 7 bases and J lost 1; bases outside the gene matches: 7. The CDR3 is made up of 14 amino acids. Germline V CDR1 and CDR2: SNHLY, FYNNEI. CDR3 DNA sequence: TGTGCCAGCACCGGGACAGAACTTTCCTACGAGCAGTACTTC. This codes for CASTGTELSYEQYF.

About this clone: The junction differs from germline at one of its ends, possibly a read error. DNA for the CDR3: TGCAGCGTTCCCGACACCGAAGCTTTCTTT. Protein product: CSVPDTEAFF. The rearrangement joins TRBV29-1 to TRBJ1-1; D call uncertain. The CDR3 sequence is 10 residues long. Germline V gene data show CDR1 as SQVTM and CDR2 as ANQGSEA.

This chain uses TRBV5-1 with TRBJ2-1, with 7 bases matching TRBD2. J was trimmed by 7 bases and V by 3 bases; bases with no gene match: 7. CDR3 length: 14 amino acids. Germline V gives CDR1 SGHRS, CDR2 YFSETQ. DNA of the CDR3: TGCGCCAGCAGCTCGGGGGGTTTTAGGAATGAGCAGTTCTTC. The encoded protein is CASSSGGFRNEQFF.

The chain carries TRBV21-1 and TRBJ2-1; the D call of TRBD1 is as the table states it, not checked on the DNA. TRBV21-1 is a pseudogene. The CDR3 is 16 residues long. The CDR3 DNA reads TGTGCCAGCAGCAAAGCCCGGGACAGGGAAACGAATGAGCAGTTCTTC. This encodes CASSKARDRETNEQFF.

This chain uses TRBV4-1 with TRBJ1-2; D gene uncertain. Germline V gives CDR1 MGHRA, CDR2 YSYEKL. This CDR3 has 16 amino acids. Trimming pared 0 bases from V and 1 base from J, leaving 12 bases between. This CDR3 reads CASSQEAAGINYGYTF. The DNA for the CDR3 is TGCGCCAGCAGCCAAGAGGCGGCGGGAATTAACTATGGCTACACCTTC.

The chain has TRBV10-3 and TRBJ1-3; D perhaps matches TRBD1 (6 bases). CDR1 is ENHRY, CDR2 SYGVKD, per germline. The CDR3 covers 14 residues. Trimming removed 6 bases from V and 2 bases from J, with 11 bases in between. CDR3 region: CAIRLQGPGNTIYF. As DNA, the CDR3 is TGTGCCATCAGGTTACAGGGACCTGGAAACACCATATATTTT.

The chain employs TRBV9 and TRBJ2-1, with TRBD1 as a possible D gene (6 bases). CDR1 SGDLS and CDR2 YYNGEE come from the germline V gene. V was shortened by 0 bases and J by 7 bases, with 14 bases between the two germline ends. This CDR3 spans 15 amino acids. CDR3 region: CASSVDPGQLNEQFF. In DNA, the CDR3 is TGTGCCAGCAGCGTAGACCCCGGACAGTTAAATGAGCAGTTCTTC.

V is TRBV24-1 and J is TRBJ1-2; possibly TRBD1 for D (5 bases). Deletions cut 6 bases from V and 2 bases from J, with 6 bases between. Germline V CDR1 and CDR2: KGHDR, SFDVKD. CDR3 length equals 12 residues. CDR3 protein: CATSPGNYGYTF. CDR3 coding DNA: TGTGCCACCAGTCCAGGGAACTATGGCTACACCTTC.

The chain recombines TRBV4-1 with TRBJ2-5, with D perhaps matching TRBD2 (7 bases). This CDR3 is built from 14 residues. The germline gives CDR1 MGHRA, CDR2 YSYEKL. Trimming cost V 3 bases and J 1 base, with 9 bases left between them. The CDR3 loop reads CASSQRGGQETQYF. The CDR3 nucleotides read TGCGCCAGCAGCCAGAGGGGGGGCCAAGAGACCCAGTACTTC.

The chain employs TRBV6-4 and TRBJ2-1; 9 bases are shared with TRBD2. Trimming cost V 8 bases and J 9 bases; bases outside gene matches: 11. Per the germline V gene, CDR1 is MRHNA and CDR2 is SNTAGT. The CDR3 is 14 amino acids. CDR3 in DNA: TGTGCCAGCTCCACGGCGGGGGGGGCCGGTGAGCAGTTCTTC. Translation gives CASSTAGGAGEQFF.